The 15 T cell receptor beta chains in this list originate from one sample, sequenced in a study of beta chain features in type 1 diabetes. The whole isolated RNA underwent reverse transcription, so sequencing captured expressed TCRB transcripts. Sequenced by immunoSEQ multiplex PCR; TCRdb stores in-frame clones only, minus some. The sample has about 130,000 clones, just over 9% seen once; the top ten hold roughly 0.74%. Sample: central memory CD4+ T cells from blood. The receptors come from a man in his late teens or twenties in good health.

This clone was found a few times. The chain recombines TRBV11-2 with TRBJ2-3; 8 bases line up with TRBD2. V shed 4 bases and J 3 bases; nucleotides not matched to a gene: 3. Germline CDR1 reads SGHAT; CDR2 reads FQNNGV. The CDR3 has 14 residues. The CDR3 region is CASSSGGPTDTQYF. As DNA, the CDR3 is TGTGCCAGCAGCTCGGGGGGGCCAACAGATACGCAGTATTTT.

The J gene is TRBJ1-5, the V gene TRBV2; D is unclear. V was shortened by 8 bases and J by 1 base, with 18 bases between the two germline ends. CDR1 SNHLY and CDR2 FYNNEI come from the germline V gene. The CDR3 spans 16 residues. The CDR3 here is CASGQRTSGSNQPQHF. The CDR3 DNA sequence: TGTGCCAGCGGCCAAAGAACGTCCGGGAGCAATCAGCCCCAGCATTTT. The variable domain in full, completed from reference TRBV2 and TRBJ1-5, reads EPEVTQTPSHQVTQMGQEVILRCVPISNHLYFYWYRQILGQKVEFLVSFYNNEISEKSEIFDDQFSVERPDGSNFTLKIRSTKLEDSAMYFCASGQRTSGSNQPQHFGDGTRLSIL.

The V gene is TRBV29-1, the J gene TRBJ2-6, with D possibly being TRBD1 (5 bases). CDR3 size: 15 residues. Deletions cut 5 bases from V and 1 base from J, with 12 bases between. Looked up from germline, CDR1 is SQVTM and CDR2 is ANQGSEA. CDR3: CSVWFTGSGANVLTF. The CDR3 nucleotides read TGCAGCGTTTGGTTTACAGGATCTGGGGCCAACGTCCTGACTTTC.

There are a few counts of this clone. The chain carries TRBV10-3 and TRBJ2-1, with 8 positions matching TRBD2. Per the germline V gene, CDR1 is ENHRY and CDR2 is SYGVKD. With 6 bases clipped from V and 4 bases from J, the junction kept 11 bases outside the gene matches. The CDR3 runs 16 residues. CDR3 DNA sequence: TGTGCCATCAGCTCCCCAAGCGGGGGTACTTACAATGAGCAGTTCTTC. Translation: CAISSPSGGTYNEQFF.

The gene calls are TRBV15 and TRBJ2-7; 8 bases align to TRBD2. With V trimmed by 5 bases and J by 3 bases, 6 bases remained unmatched. Germline CDR1 and CDR2: LNHNV and YYDKDF (reference sequence). The CDR3 consists of 14 residues. This chain's CDR3 is CATSPGLGDYEQYF. CDR3 DNA: TGTGCCACCAGCCCGGGACTAGGAGACTACGAGCAGTACTTC.

This clone was seen at least ten times. This chain uses TRBV15 with TRBJ2-1; no firm D call. The germline V and J ends were trimmed by 3 bases and 5 bases, with 8 bases remaining between them. This CDR3 contains 13 residues. Germline V gene data show CDR1 as LNHNV and CDR2 as YYDKDF (reference sequence). The CDR3 loop reads CATSRGRNNEQFF. In nucleotides, the CDR3 is TGTGCCACCAGCAGGGGCAGAAACAATGAGCAGTTCTTC.

In this sample, this clone turned up many times. This rearrangement joins TRBV5-4 to TRBJ2-2, with TRBD1 matching 9 bases. Germline CDR1 reads SGHNT; CDR2 reads YYREEE (reference sequence). Trimming at V came to 0 bases and at J to 5 bases, leaving 5 bases not matched to a gene. This CDR3 has 16 residues. The CDR3 reads CASSLGGQGSTGELFF. The CDR3 nucleotides are TGTGCCAGCAGCTTGGGTGGACAGGGGAGTACCGGGGAGCTGTTTTTT.

The chain recombines TRBV2 with TRBJ2-1; the match to TRBD1 covers 9 bases. The junction had 5 bases not matched to a gene; V was cut back by 8 bases and J by 6 bases. The CDR3 consists of 13 residues. Germline V lookup: CDR1 SNHLY, CDR2 FYNNEI. CDR3 bases: TGTGCCAGCCGGGACAGGGTCATCAATGAGCAGTTCTTC. Its protein is CASRDRVINEQFF.

This clone was picked up a small number of times. The rearrangement joins TRBV15 to TRBJ2-7; 7 bases are shared with TRBD2. The CDR3 is 16 amino acids. The J segment lost 4 bases and the V segment lost 0 bases, leaving 9 bases of the junction unmatched. The germline V gene encodes CDR1 LNHNV and CDR2 YYDKDF (reference sequence). CDR3 loop: CATSRDLSERGYEQYF. The CDR3 nucleotides are TGTGCCACCAGCAGAGATCTGAGCGAGCGGGGTTACGAGCAGTACTTC.

This clone came up a few times. The CDR3 sequence is CASSIRTGVDGYTF. The DNA for the CDR3 is TGTGCCAGTAGTATCCGGACAGGGGTGGATGGCTACACCTTC. The chain recombines TRBV19 with TRBJ1-2, with 9 bases that match TRBD1. Germline CDR1 and CDR2: LNHDA and SQIVND (reference sequence). CDR3 size: 14 residues. V trimming: 3 bases; J trimming: 6 bases; junction bases outside the gene matches: 5.

The rearrangement uses TRBV27 and TRBJ2-3; 7 bases map to TRBD1. Losses at the gene ends were 5 bases for V and 1 base for J; bases not matched to a gene: 12. There are 17 residues in the CDR3. Germline V gene lookup returns CDR1 MNHEY and CDR2 SMNVEV (reference sequence). The CDR3 is CASSRKGGATRTDTQYF. CDR3 DNA sequence: TGTGCCAGCAGTCGTAAAGGGGGCGCGACTCGCACAGATACGCAGTATTTT.

This clone was picked up a small number of times. The rearrangement joins TRBV29-1 to TRBJ1-1; 9 positions agree with TRBD1. V shed 5 bases, J shed 1 base, and the junction held 5 bases outside the gene matches. CDR1 and CDR2 from the germline V gene are SQVTM and ANQGSEA. This CDR3 comprises 14 residues. The DNA for the CDR3 is TGCAGCGTTACAGGGGGCGCACGGAACACTGAAGCTTTCTTT. It specifies CSVTGGARNTEAFF.

V is TRBV7-6 and J is TRBJ2-7, with 7 nucleotides matching TRBD1. This CDR3 has 13 amino acids. J gave up 7 bases and V 8 bases, and 11 bases lay outside the gene matches. CDR1 is SGHVS, CDR2 FNYEAQ, per germline. CDR3 residues: CASSRDRLREQYF. CDR3 DNA: TGTGCCAGCTCACGGGACAGACTACGAGAGCAGTACTTC.

The chain is built from TRBV4-3 and TRBJ2-7, with 7 bases lining up with TRBD1. The CDR3 has 16 residues. The trim removed 0 bases at V and 3 bases at J, leaving 8 bases unmatched. The germline gives CDR1 LGHNA, CDR2 YSLEER. CDR3 nucleotides: TGCGCCAGCAGCCAAGAACCCCAGGGGGTCGGCTACGAGCAGTACTTC. It is translated as CASSQEPQGVGYEQYF.

The rearrangement uses TRBV2 and TRBJ1-6, with TRBD1 as a possible D gene (6 bases). Between the trimmed V and J ends, which lost 7 bases and 6 bases, there was a span of 16 bases. The CDR3 is 15 residues long. CDR1 and CDR2 from the germline V gene are SNHLY and FYNNEI. The CDR3 loop is CASTLTGTSNSPLHF. CDR3 DNA sequence: TGTGCCAGCACGTTGACCGGGACAAGTAATTCACCCCTCCACTTT.